This T cell receptor (beta chain) stems from a study of cytomegalovirus exposure and HLA in healthy donors. Study outcomes and limitations: Previously analyzed data showed that most TCR beta V segments were productive at a frequency of about 87% or about 30%.

Regarding this clone: As yet, its antigen is unknown.

Researchers ran the PCR with 60 Vbeta and 13 Jbeta primers. TCRdb's table, derived via immunoSEQ multiplex PCR, lists solely in-frame clones and lacks some. The sample carries some 200,000 clones, 81% recorded once. CDR3 length: 14 residues. The germline V gene encodes CDR1 LNHDA and CDR2 SQIVND (reference sequence). V shed 7 bases, J shed 3 bases, and the junction held 5 bases outside the gene matches. This receptor was taken from a woman aged 25 to 39 in good health and CMV-seronegative. V is TRBV19 and J is TRBJ2-1; 8 nucleotides align to TRBD1. The sequenced sample was PBMCs. The CDR3 sequence is CASNRDRNYNEQFF. DNA of the CDR3: TGTGCCAGTAACCGGGACAGGAACTACAATGAGCAGTTCTTC.